The clone carrying this T cell receptor (gamma chain) was found many times. A far larger clone lies a single base away; this is likely a read error. Other DNA sequences in this sample translate to the same CDR3. CDR3 length: 13 residues. CDR1 GITISATS and CDR2 ISYDGTV come from the germline V gene (reference sequence). Gammadelta T cells were flow-sorted from PBMC into Vgamma9/Vdelta2+ and Vdelta2-negative populations for bulk analysis. This specimen belongs to a study of γδ T cells in repeated Plasmodium falciparum infection. TCRdb re-called the multiplex PCR reads using CATT. The sample carries 14,000 or so gamma-chain clones, roughly 1.5% recorded once.

Material for sequencing was gamma-delta T cells from blood. This rearrangement joins TRGV9 to TRGJ1 or TRGJ2. The source is a pool of human donors (malaria-infected and uninfected, not separated). The CDR3 coding sequence is TGTGCCCTGTGGGAGGACCATTATTATAAGAAACTCTTT. Translating gives CALWEDHYYKKLF.